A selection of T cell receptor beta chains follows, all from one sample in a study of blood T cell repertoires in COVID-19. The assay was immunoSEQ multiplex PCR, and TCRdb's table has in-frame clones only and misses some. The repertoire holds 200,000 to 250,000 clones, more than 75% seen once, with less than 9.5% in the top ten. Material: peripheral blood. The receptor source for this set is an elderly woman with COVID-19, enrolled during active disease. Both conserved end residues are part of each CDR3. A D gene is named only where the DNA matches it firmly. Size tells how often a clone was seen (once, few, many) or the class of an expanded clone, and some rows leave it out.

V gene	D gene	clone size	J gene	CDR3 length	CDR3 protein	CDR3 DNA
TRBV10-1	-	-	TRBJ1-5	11	CASPTLEPQHF	TGCGCCAGCCCGACATTGGAGCCCCAGCATTTT
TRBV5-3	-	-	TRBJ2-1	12	CARSPNGDEQFF	TGTGCCAGAAGTCCTAACGGTGATGAGCAGTTCTTC
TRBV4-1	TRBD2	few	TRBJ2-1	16	CASSQVSGLAGNEQFF	TGCGCCAGCAGCCAAGTAAGCGGACTAGCGGGGAATGAGCAGTTCTTC
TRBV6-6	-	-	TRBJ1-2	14	CASSLIDIVYGYTF	TGTGCCAGCAGTTTAATTGACATAGTCTATGGCTACACCTTC
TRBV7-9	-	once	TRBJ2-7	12	CASSLVGAEQYF	TGTGCCAGCAGCTTAGTAGGGGCCGAGCAGTACTTC
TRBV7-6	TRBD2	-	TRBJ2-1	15	CASRQGLAGGNEQFF	TGTGCCAGCAGACAGGGACTAGCGGGGGGAAATGAGCAGTTCTTC
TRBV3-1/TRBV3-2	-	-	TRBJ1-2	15	CASSPSDRRYYGYTF	TGTGCCAGCAGTCCATCCGACAGGCGATACTATGGCTACACCTTC
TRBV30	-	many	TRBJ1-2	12	CAWSVTRDGYTF	TGTGCCTGGAGTGTGACGAGGGATGGCTACACCTTC
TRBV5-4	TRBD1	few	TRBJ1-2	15	CASSSRQGRNYGYTF	TGTGCCAGCAGCTCCAGACAGGGGCGAAACTATGGCTACACCTTC
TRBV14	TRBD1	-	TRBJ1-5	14	CASSPGQGNQPQHF	TGTGCCAGCAGTCCGGGACAGGGGAATCAGCCCCAGCATTTT
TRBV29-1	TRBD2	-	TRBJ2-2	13	CSTSSGIAGELFF	TGCAGCACATCTAGCGGGATCGCCGGGGAGCTGTTTTTT
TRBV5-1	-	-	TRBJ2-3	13	CASSLLGTDTQYF	TGCGCCAGCAGTCTCTTAGGCACAGATACGCAGTATTTT
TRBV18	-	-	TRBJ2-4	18	CASSPLPLTSGVKNIQYF	TGTGCCAGCTCACCACTTCCCTTGACTAGTGGTGTCAAAAACATTCAGTACTTC
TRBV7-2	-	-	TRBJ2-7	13	CASSFVQGGEQYF	TGTGCCAGCAGCTTCGTACAGGGCGGCGAGCAGTACTTC
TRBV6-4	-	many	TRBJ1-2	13	CASSEGQGYGYTF	TGTGCCAGCAGTGAAGGTCAGGGCTATGGCTACACCTTC
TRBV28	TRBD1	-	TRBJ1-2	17	CASSYSGQGTEVYGYTF	TGTGCCAGCAGTTATTCGGGACAGGGAACAGAGGTCTATGGCTACACCTTC
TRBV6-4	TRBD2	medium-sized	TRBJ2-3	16	CASSDSTSGPTDTQYF	TGTGCCAGCAGTGACTCTACTAGCGGACCCACAGATACGCAGTATTTT
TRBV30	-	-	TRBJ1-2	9	CAWDRGYTF	TGTGCCTGGGACAGAGGCTACACCTTC
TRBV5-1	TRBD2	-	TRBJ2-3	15	CASSVTSGTWDTQYF	TGCGCCAGCAGCGTGACTAGCGGGACATGGGATACGCAGTATTTT
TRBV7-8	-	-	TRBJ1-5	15	CASSSRVGSNQPQHF	TGTGCCAGCAGCTCCAGGGTGGGAAGCAATCAGCCCCAGCATTTT
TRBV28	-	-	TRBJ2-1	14	CASSFGQGYNEQFF	TGTGCCAGCAGTTTCGGACAAGGATACAATGAGCAGTTCTTC
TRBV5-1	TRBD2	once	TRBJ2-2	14	CASSREGPSGELFF	TGCGCCAGCAGTCGGGAGGGGCCATCCGGGGAGCTGTTTTTT
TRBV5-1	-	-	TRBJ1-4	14	CASTPGGPGEKLFF	TGCGCCAGCACTCCGGGGGGCCCGGGTGAAAAACTGTTTTTT
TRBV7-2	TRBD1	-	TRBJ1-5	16	CASSLTGTDAWGAQHF	TGTGCCAGCAGCTTAACGGGGACAGACGCCTGGGGGGCCCAGCATTTT
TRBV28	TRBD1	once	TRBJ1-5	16	CASSPRGQGFNQPQHF	TGTGCCAGCAGTCCCCGGGGACAGGGGTTCAATCAGCCCCAGCATTTT
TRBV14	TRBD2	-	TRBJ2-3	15	CASSQQLAGGSFQYF	TGTGCCAGCAGCCAACAGCTAGCGGGGGGCTCATTTCAGTATTTT
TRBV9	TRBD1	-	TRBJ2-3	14	CASSSQGFTDTQYF	TGTGCCAGCAGCTCACAGGGGTTCACAGATACGCAGTATTTT
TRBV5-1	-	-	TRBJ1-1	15	CASSLASEVNTEAFF	TGCGCCAGCAGCTTGGCTTCAGAAGTGAACACTGAAGCTTTCTTT
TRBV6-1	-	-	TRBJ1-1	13	CASSESRRDGAFF	TGTGCCAGCAGTGAATCCCGGAGGGATGGAGCTTTCTTT
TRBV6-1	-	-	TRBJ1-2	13	CASSEFRNYGYTF	TGTGCCAGCAGTGAATTCCGTAACTATGGCTACACCTTC
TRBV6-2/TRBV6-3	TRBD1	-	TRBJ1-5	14	CASSSGQASQPQHF	TGTGCCAGCAGTTCCGGACAGGCCAGTCAGCCCCAGCATTTT
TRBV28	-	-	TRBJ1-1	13	CASSLVGRGGAFF	TGTGCCAGCAGTTTAGTCGGACGAGGGGGAGCTTTCTTT
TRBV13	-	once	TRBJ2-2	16	CASSPGAGANTGELFF	TGTGCCAGCAGCCCGGGAGCCGGCGCGAACACCGGGGAGCTGTTTTTT
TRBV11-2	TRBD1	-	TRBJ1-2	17	CASSPGRTGAKIYGYTF	TGTGCCAGCAGTCCAGGGCGGACAGGAGCCAAAATCTATGGCTACACCTTC
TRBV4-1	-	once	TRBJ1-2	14	CASSQASGNYGYTF	TGCGCCAGCAGCCAAGCTAGCGGGAACTATGGCTACACCTTC
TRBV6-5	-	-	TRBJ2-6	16	CASSYGHASGANVLTF	TGTGCCAGCAGTTATGGACATGCCTCTGGGGCCAACGTCCTGACTTTC
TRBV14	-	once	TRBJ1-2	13	CASSYDSNYGYTF	TGTGCCAGCAGCTATGACAGTAACTATGGCTACACCTTC
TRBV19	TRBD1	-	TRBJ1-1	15	CASSIGSTGGGEAFF	TGTGCCAGTAGTATAGGAAGCACAGGGGGTGGCGAAGCTTTCTTT
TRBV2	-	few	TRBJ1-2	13	CASSESLMDGYTF	TGTGCCAGCAGTGAAAGCCTGATGGATGGCTACACCTTC
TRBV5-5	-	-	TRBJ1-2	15	CASSPGDIRSGGYTF	TGTGCCAGCAGCCCAGGGGACATCCGATCGGGGGGCTACACCTTC
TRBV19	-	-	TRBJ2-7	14	CASSSLTVKDEQYF	TGTGCCAGTAGTTCGTTGACTGTAAAGGACGAGCAGTACTTC
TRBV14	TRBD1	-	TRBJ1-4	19	CASSQVPLAGGLKREKLFF	TGTGCCAGCAGCCAAGTGCCCTTGGCAGGGGGGCTTAAACGTGAAAAACTGTTTTTT
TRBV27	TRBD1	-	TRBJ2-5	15	CASSLEGQGRETQYF	TGTGCCAGCAGTTTGGAGGGACAGGGTCGAGAGACCCAGTACTTC
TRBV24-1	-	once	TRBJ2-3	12	CATSDYTDTQYF	TGTGCCACCAGTGACTACACAGATACGCAGTATTTT
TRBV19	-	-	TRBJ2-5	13	CASSIGRQETQYF	TGTGCCAGTAGTATAGGGCGGCAAGAGACCCAGTACTTC
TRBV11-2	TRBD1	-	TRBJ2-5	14	CASSRQGVGETQYF	TGTGCCAGCAGCCGGCAGGGGGTGGGGGAGACCCAGTACTTC
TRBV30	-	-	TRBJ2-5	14	CAWSVLGAQETQYF	TGTGCCTGGAGTGTTTTGGGGGCCCAAGAGACCCAGTACTTC
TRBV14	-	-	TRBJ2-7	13	CASSQVRAYEQYF	TGTGCCAGCAGCCAAGTTCGGGCCTACGAGCAGTACTTC
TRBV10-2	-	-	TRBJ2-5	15	CASSVSGMYQETQYF	TGCGCCAGCAGTGTAAGCGGAATGTACCAAGAGACCCAGTACTTC
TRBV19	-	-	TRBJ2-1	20	CASSIKGYLPDSRLYNEQFF	TGTGCCAGTAGTATAAAGGGTTATTTACCGGACAGTCGATTATACAATGAGCAGTTCTTC
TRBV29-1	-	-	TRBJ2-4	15	CSVAAGRSSKNIQYF	TGCAGCGTTGCCGCGGGCCGGTCTTCCAAAAACATTCAGTACTTC
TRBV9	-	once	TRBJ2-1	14	CASSVVVGGNEQFF	TGTGCCAGCAGCGTAGTGGTGGGGGGCAATGAGCAGTTCTTC
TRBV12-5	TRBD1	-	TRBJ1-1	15	CASGLRTGGDTEAFF	TGTGCTAGTGGTTTGAGGACAGGGGGCGATACTGAAGCTTTCTTT
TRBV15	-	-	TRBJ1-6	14	CATSRDPDNSPLHF	TGTGCCACCAGCAGAGATCCCGATAATTCACCCCTCCACTTT
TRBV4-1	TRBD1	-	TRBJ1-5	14	CASSLGTGNQPQHF	TGCGCCAGCAGCCTAGGGACAGGCAATCAGCCCCAGCATTTT
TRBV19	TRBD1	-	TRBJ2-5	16	CASSARGRRYQETQYF	TGTGCCAGTAGCGCCAGGGGGCGCCGATACCAAGAGACCCAGTACTTC
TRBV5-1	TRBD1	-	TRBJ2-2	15	CASSLARGYTGELFF	TGCGCCAGCAGCTTGGCCAGGGGGTACACCGGGGAGCTGTTTTTT
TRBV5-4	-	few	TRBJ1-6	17	CASSLDGWSSYNSPLHF	TGTGCCAGCAGCTTGGACGGCTGGAGCTCCTATAATTCACCCCTCCACTTT